Each of the 9 T cell receptor beta chains below was sequenced from the same sample in a study of T cell repertoires in cytomegalovirus infection. TCRdb passed the reads through MiXCR, listing each CDR3 protein once. Found here are 600,000 to 800,000 distinct CDR3 sequences, roughly a quarter of them singletons; the top ten hold less than 10%. Sequenced material: CD8+ T cells from PBMCs. The receptors come from a human donor in good health (CMV status not recorded). Some clones in this sample may be carry-over from other donors' samples.

This clonotype was detected a few times. The V and J genes are TRBV12-3 or TRBV12-4 and TRBJ2-2, with 9 bases identical to TRBD2. This CDR3 is built from 16 residues. Germline trimming cut 7 bases from V and 5 bases from J; bases unmatched to any gene: 11. Here the CDR3 reads CASTHGAGGYTGELFF. The CDR3 coding sequence is TGTGCCAGCACTCACGGAGCGGGGGGTTATACCGGGGAGCTGTTTTTT.

The rearrangement links TRBV4-3 to TRBJ2-2; no clear D gene. Germline CDR1 LGHNA, CDR2 YSLEER. V lost 0 bases, J lost 0 bases, and 8 bases lay in between. CDR3 size: 16 residues. This chain's CDR3 is CASSQDPPTNTGELFF. CDR3 DNA: TGCGCCAGCAGCCAAGATCCGCCTACGAACACCGGGGAGCTGTTTTTT.

The chain links TRBV6-6 to TRBJ2-7; 7 positions match TRBD2. Germline V gene sequence: CDR1 MNHNY, CDR2 SVGAGI (reference sequence). This CDR3 comprises 16 residues. With V trimmed by 0 bases and J by 2 bases, 7 bases remained unmatched. The CDR3 spells CASSYSSGDYPYEQYV. DNA for the CDR3: TGTGCCAGCAGTTACTCGTCCGGGGACTACCCCTACGAGCAGTACGTC.

V usage is TRBV20-1 and J usage is TRBJ1-4; TRBD1 is a possible D gene (6 bases). Germline V gene lookup returns CDR1 DFQATT and CDR2 SNEGSKA (reference sequence). The CDR3 spans 16 residues. Trimming took 0 bases from V and 0 from J, leaving 11 bases between them. DNA of the CDR3: TGCAGTGCTAGAGATAAGGACAGCCCAACTAATGAAAAACTGTTTTTT. Amino acid sequence: CSARDKDSPTNEKLFF.

The chain combines TRBV12-3 or TRBV12-4 with TRBJ2-7; D may be TRBD2 (7 bases). The CDR3 has 14 amino acids. V was shortened by 5 bases and J by 6 bases, with 17 bases between the two germline ends. In nucleotides, the CDR3 is TGTGCCAGCAGTAGGCTGGTGGGGGGGCTCGAGCAGTACTTC. Its protein is CASSRLVGGLEQYF.

The V and J genes are TRBV6-2 or TRBV6-3 and TRBJ1-2; 8 nucleotides agree with TRBD1. The V segment lost 6 bases and the J segment 6 bases; nucleotides outside the gene matches: 12. The CDR3 consists of 15 residues. Germline V lookup: CDR1 MNHEY, CDR2 SVGEGT. CDR3 in DNA: TGTGCCAGCAGCCCACAGGCAGGGGGCGGTGATGGCTACACCTTC. Its protein product is CASSPQAGGGDGYTF.

The chain uses TRBV4-1 and TRBJ2-1; 8 bases match TRBD1. Germline CDR1 MGHRA, CDR2 YSYEKL. V gave up 3 bases and J gave up 7 bases; unmatched junction bases: 8. This CDR3 region has 15 residues. In nucleotides, the CDR3 is TGCGCCAGCAGCCACGGACAGGGAAACCCTAATGAGCAGTTCTTC. Protein product: CASSHGQGNPNEQFF.

This chain connects TRBV5-1 to TRBJ1-2; no reliable D call. From germline, CDR1 is SGHRS and CDR2 YFSETQ. The CDR3 sequence is 13 residues long. With 3 bases removed from V and 4 bases from J, the gap between germline ends came to 10 bases. The CDR3 reads CASSSEDGYGYTF. CDR3 DNA sequence: TGCGCCAGCAGCTCCGAGGACGGCTATGGCTACACCTTC.

J is TRBJ2-2 and V is TRBV7-9; D is uncertain. Germline V gene sequence: CDR1 SEHNR, CDR2 FQNEAQ (reference sequence). There are 13 residues in the CDR3. V lost 3 bases, J lost 5 bases, and 7 bases lay in between. CDR3 DNA: TGTGCCAGCAGCTTTATGGATACCGGGGAGCTGTTTTTT. Translating it yields CASSFMDTGELFF.